The 26 T cell receptor beta chains below all came from one sample that was sequenced in a study of PD-1 blockade in classical Hodgkin lymphoma. Every one of the patients relapsed after autologous stem cell transplantation (brentuximab vedotin exposure was variable). TCRdb keeps only in-frame clones here, not all; method: immunoSEQ multiplex PCR. The sample shows about 16,000 clones, about 61% of them seen only once. This sample comprised peripheral blood mononuclear cells (PBMCs), obtained at baseline. All receptors come from a human donor with classical Hodgkin lymphoma.

The chain uses TRBV5-1 and TRBJ1-1; maybe TRBD1 (5 bases). With 3 bases removed from V and 0 bases from J, the gap between germline ends came to 9 bases. The CDR3 consists of 14 residues. Germline-derived CDR1 and CDR2 are SGHRS and YFSETQ. In DNA, the CDR3 is TGCGCCAGCAGCTCCAGGGCCCTGAACACTGAAGCTTTCTTT. Amino acids: CASSSRALNTEAFF.

The chain couples TRBV27 to TRBJ2-1, with 7 nucleotides matching TRBD2. With 5 bases clipped from V and 0 bases from J, the junction kept 7 bases outside the gene matches. Germline V gives CDR1 MNHEY, CDR2 SMNVEV (reference sequence). The CDR3 totals 16 residues. CDR3 DNA sequence: TGTGCCAGCAGTCAACGGGACTACTACTCCTACAATGAGCAGTTCTTC. Protein: CASSQRDYYSYNEQFF.

This chain connects TRBV11-2 to TRBJ2-1, with TRBD1 matching over 7 bases. J lost 7 bases, V lost 3 bases, and 9 bases had no gene match. Germline CDR1 SGHAT, CDR2 FQNNGV. This CDR3 is built from 15 residues. CDR3 sequence (DNA): TGTGCCAGCAGCTTTAGGGGGCTTAGTAGTAATGAGCAGTTCTTC. As protein: CASSFRGLSSNEQFF. Together with reference TRBV11-2 and TRBJ2-1, the CDR3 gives the full variable domain: EAGVAQSPRYKIIEKRQSVAFWCNPISGHATLYWYQQILGQGPKLLIQFQNNGVVDDSQLPKDRFSAERLKGVDSTLKIQPAKLEDSAVYLCASSFRGLSSNEQFFGPGTRLTVL.

The CDR3 DNA reads TGTGCCAGCAGTTACGTTGACCGTGAGTCCGAGCAGTACTTC. It is translated as CASSYVDRESEQYF. V is TRBV6-7 and J is TRBJ2-7; D gene ambiguous. TRBV6-7 is filed as an ORF, its function uncertain. The CDR3 length is 14 residues. V lost 2 bases, J lost 6 bases, and 14 bases lay in between.

The CDR3 region is CASSMRQGNSNQPQHF. CDR3 coding DNA: TGTGCCAGTAGTATGCGACAGGGCAATAGCAATCAGCCCCAGCATTTT. The chain uses TRBV19 and TRBJ1-5; 7 nucleotides line up with TRBD1. The V segment lost 3 bases and the J segment 0 bases; nucleotides outside the gene matches: 5. Germline V gene sequence: CDR1 LNHDA, CDR2 SQIVND (reference sequence). This CDR3 spans 16 amino acids.

The rearrangement uses TRBV5-1 and TRBJ1-6; D remains unclear. CDR1 and CDR2 (germline): SGHRS, YFSETQ. The CDR3 has 14 residues. V dropped 0 bases and J dropped 8 bases, with 9 bases sitting between them. CDR3 sequence reads: CASSLEGVDSPLHF. CDR3 coding DNA: TGCGCCAGCAGCTTGGAGGGTGTCGATTCACCCCTCCACTTT.

This chain uses TRBV11-2 with TRBJ1-2; D is ambiguous. Germline CDR1 is SGHAT and CDR2 is FQNNGV. V shed 1 base and J shed 8 bases, with 8 bases lying between them. The CDR3 contains 12 residues. The CDR3 loop is CASSLGFAGYTF. The CDR3 DNA is TGTGCCAGCAGCTTAGGGTTTGCCGGCTACACCTTC.

J is TRBJ2-1 and V is TRBV7-2; a weak D match, TRBD2 (5 bases). Germline V gives CDR1 SGHTA, CDR2 FQGNSA. The CDR3 extends over 12 amino acids. The V end lost 5 bases, the J end lost 6 bases, and 8 bases lay between the germline ends. The DNA for the CDR3 is TGTGCCAGCAGCAAGACTACCAATGAGCAGTTCTTC. This encodes CASSKTTNEQFF.

This rearrangement joins TRBV14 to TRBJ2-7; 12 bases fit TRBD2. The CDR3 has 13 residues. Trimming at V came to 6 bases and at J to 3 bases, leaving 0 bases not matched to a gene. Germline loops: CDR1 SGHDN, CDR2 FVKESK. Written as DNA, the CDR3 is TGTGCCAGCAGGACTAGCGGGAGCTACGAGCAGTACTTC. Its translation: CASRTSGSYEQYF.

The chain employs TRBV11-2 and TRBJ2-5; 8 nucleotides agree with TRBD2. The ends lost 1 base at V and 2 bases at J; junction bases unmatched: 15. There are 19 residues in the CDR3. CDR1 SGHAT and CDR2 FQNNGV come from the germline V gene. The CDR3 spells CASSLGWRGAPNRQETQYF. For the CDR3, the DNA is TGTGCCAGCAGCTTAGGTTGGCGGGGGGCCCCAAATAGACAAGAGACCCAGTACTTC.

The chain employs TRBV4-1 and TRBJ2-1, with TRBD2 as a possible D gene (6 bases). V dropped 2 bases and J dropped 5 bases, with 16 bases sitting between them. The CDR3 is 16 amino acids. Germline V gives CDR1 MGHRA, CDR2 YSYEKL. CDR3 DNA: TGCGCCAGCAGCCAACCCACCGGGCGGGGTGACAATGAGCAGTTCTTC. Translated: CASSQPTGRGDNEQFF.

The chain carries TRBV27 and TRBJ1-1; 9 nucleotides line up with TRBD1. V was pared by 5 bases and J by 5 bases, with 6 bases of the junction left unmatched. CDR1 and CDR2 from the germline V gene are MNHEY and SMNVEV (reference sequence). This CDR3 spans 14 amino acids. CDR3 nucleotide sequence: TGTGCCAGCAGTCCTACAGGGGGCGGAACTGAAGCTTTCTTT. This encodes CASSPTGGGTEAFF.

The rearrangement uses TRBV29-1 and TRBJ2-3, with TRBD1 matching 8 bases. Germline V CDR1 and CDR2: SQVTM, ANQGSEA. Losses at the gene ends were 6 bases for V and 0 bases for J; bases not matched to a gene: 5. The CDR3 spans 14 residues. Here the CDR3 reads CSVDRGASTDTQYF. In DNA, the CDR3 is TGCAGCGTAGACAGGGGCGCTAGCACAGATACGCAGTATTTT.

V gene TRBV27 combines with J gene TRBJ2-1; D is unclear. The CDR3 runs 14 residues. Germline lookup yields CDR1 MNHEY and CDR2 SMNVEV (reference sequence). V dropped 3 bases and J dropped 6 bases, with 12 bases sitting between them. Here the CDR3 DNA reads TGTGCCAGCAGTTTGTTGTGGAATGGCAATGAGCAGTTCTTC. It translates to CASSLLWNGNEQFF.

This clone has only one observation. This chain joins TRBV9 and TRBJ1-6; unclear D gene. V lost 0 bases to trimming and J lost 10 bases, with 17 bases between them. The germline V gene encodes CDR1 SGDLS and CDR2 YYNGEE. The CDR3 length is 16 residues. The CDR3 region has the DNA TGTGCCAGCAGCGTAGACCCTTCACGAACCGGGTCACCCCTCCACTTT. This codes for CASSVDPSRTGSPLHF.

This chain joins TRBV28 and TRBJ1-4, with TRBD1 identical over 7 bases. The germline V gene encodes CDR1 MDHEN and CDR2 SYDVKM. This CDR3 region has 14 residues. The V segment lost 4 bases and the J segment 10 bases; nucleotides outside the gene matches: 9. The CDR3 here is CASSSTRQGGKLFF. The CDR3 coding sequence is TGTGCCAGCAGTTCCACTCGACAGGGTGGAAAACTGTTTTTT.

With respect to this clone: The same CDR3 arises from other DNA sequences in this sample as well. V is TRBV10-3 and J is TRBJ2-7; D remains ambiguous. The CDR3 loop spans 11 amino acids. Germline V gene sequence: CDR1 ENHRY, CDR2 SYGVKD. V lost 4 bases, J lost 3 bases, and 4 bases lay in between. In DNA, the CDR3 is TGTGCCATCAGTGGAGGCTACGAGCAGTACTTC. Translation gives CAISGGYEQYF.

This rearrangement joins TRBV5-4 to TRBJ1-1; D might be TRBD1 (5 bases). CDR3 length equals 15 residues. Deletions cut 3 bases from V and 6 bases from J, with 18 bases between. Germline V gene lookup returns CDR1 SGHNT and CDR2 YYREEE (reference sequence). Here the CDR3 reads CASSSGVRRGAEAFF. Here the CDR3 DNA reads TGTGCCAGCAGCTCGGGGGTGAGGCGGGGAGCTGAAGCTTTCTTT.

Here the CDR3 DNA reads TGTGCCAGCAGCCAACCCACTAGCGGGAGAGGTGGTGAGCAGTTCTTC. Its translation is CASSQPTSGRGGEQFF. The J gene is TRBJ2-1, the V gene TRBV7-8; 11 nucleotides align to TRBD2. This CDR3 region has 16 residues. CDR1 is SGHVS, CDR2 FQNEAQ, per germline. Trimming at V came to 5 bases and at J to 9 bases, leaving 12 bases not matched to a gene. Combining the CDR3 with reference TRBV7-8 and TRBJ2-1 gives the whole variable domain GAGVSQSPRYKVAKRGQDVALRCDPISGHVSLFWYQQALGQGPEFLTYFQNEAQLDKSGLPSDRFFAERPEGSVSTLKIQRTQQEDSAVYLCASSQPTSGRGGEQFFGPGTRLTVL.

V and J are TRBV5-1 and TRBJ2-1; D might be TRBD1 or TRBD2, each matching 5 bases. The CDR3 is 15 amino acids. The germline gives CDR1 SGHRS, CDR2 YFSETQ. V lost 0 bases, J lost 5 bases, and 12 bases lay in between. DNA for the CDR3: TGCGCCAGCAGCTTGGGGACTCTAGGGGACAATGAGCAGTTCTTC. Residues: CASSLGTLGDNEQFF.

This clone has a single count. J is TRBJ2-7 and V is TRBV6-1; D is undetermined. This CDR3 is 14 amino acids long. V dropped 0 bases and J dropped 2 bases, with 8 bases sitting between them. The V gene's germline CDR1 is MNHNS and CDR2 SASEGT. CDR3 residues: CASSEALGTYEQYF. For the CDR3, the DNA is TGTGCCAGCAGTGAAGCCTTGGGAACCTACGAGCAGTACTTC.

This chain connects TRBV28 to TRBJ2-7; D is unresolved. The CDR3 has 13 amino acids. V shed 7 bases and J shed 4 bases, with 14 bases lying between them. Looked up from germline, CDR1 is MDHEN and CDR2 is SYDVKM. Here the CDR3 reads CASTPSWSYEQYF. The CDR3, as DNA: TGTGCCAGCACCCCCAGTTGGTCTTACGAGCAGTACTTC.

This clone was seen only a few times. V is TRBV10-3 and J is TRBJ2-7; D remains unclear. V was cut by 3 bases and J by 0 bases, with 12 bases left in between. CDR1 and CDR2 (germline): ENHRY, SYGVKD. CDR3 length: 15 residues. The CDR3 sequence: CAISDGSPSSYEQYF. CDR3 sequence (DNA): TGTGCCATCAGTGACGGGTCCCCAAGCTCCTACGAGCAGTACTTC.

A remark on this clone: One end of the junction fails to match germline, which may point to a read error. This chain joins TRBV4-1 and TRBJ2-7; TRBD2 agrees at 9 bases. Germline V gives CDR1 MGHRA, CDR2 YSYEKL. CDR3 length: 15 amino acids. This CDR3 reads CASTQGGSGSYEQYF. The CDR3 DNA reads TGCGCCAGCACCCAAGGAGGTAGCGGGAGCTACGAGCAGTACTTC.

This chain joins TRBV5-4 and TRBJ2-1, with 10 bases fitting TRBD2. Trimming cost V 3 bases and J 5 bases; bases outside gene matches: 5. CDR3 size: 15 residues. The germline V gene encodes CDR1 SGHNT and CDR2 YYREEE (reference sequence). The DNA for the CDR3 is TGTGCCAGCAGCTCACCCGGGACTAGCGACAATGAGCAGTTCTTC. It translates to CASSSPGTSDNEQFF.

This clone was observed once. A read error may account for a junction end that differs from germline. V and J are TRBV7-9 and TRBJ1-2, with TRBD1 identical over 9 bases. CDR1 is SEHNR, CDR2 FQNEAQ, per germline (reference sequence). There are 14 residues in the CDR3. The CDR3 region is CTSSPPGQGYGYTF. In DNA form, the CDR3 reads TGTACCAGCAGCCCCCCCGGACAGGGGTATGGCTACACCTTC.